This is a list of T cell receptor beta chains from one sample in a study of siplizumab effects on memory and regulatory T cells. Generated by immunoSEQ multiplex PCR, the TCRdb table keeps only in-frame clones and is missing some. The repertoire holds fewer than 120,000 clones, with 92% as singletons. The source material was CD4+ T cells sorted from blood. These TCRs come from a human donor in good health. Each CDR3 is given with its conserved first and last residue. A D gene is named only where the DNA matches it firmly. Not all rows give a size; the values are once, few, many and, for expanded clones, a class.

>15|.|.|TRBJ1-2|TRBV6-8
CASSYDHRFGYGYTF
TGTGCCAGCAGTTACGACCACCGATTTGGCTATGGCTACACCTTC
>16|.|.|TRBJ1-6|TRBV6-1
CASSERAVGINSPLHF
TGTGCCAGCAGTGAACGGGCAGTTGGGATAAATTCACCCCTCCACTTT
>14|.|TRBD1|TRBJ1-5|TRBV6-5
CASSLDRDSQPQHF
TGTGCCAGCAGTTTGGACAGGGATTCTCAGCCCCAGCATTTT
>13|.|.|TRBJ2-5|TRBV19
CASSPDPGETQYF
TGTGCCAGTAGTCCTGACCCGGGAGAGACCCAGTACTTC
>13|.|TRBD2|TRBJ2-7|TRBV6-5
CASQVGGSYEQYF
TGTGCCAGCCAGGTGGGGGGGTCCTACGAGCAGTACTTC
>12|.|.|TRBJ2-1|TRBV21-1
CASSDSPGNEFF
TGTGCCAGCAGCGATAGCCCGGGCAATGAGTTCTTC
>16|few|TRBD2|TRBJ2-5|TRBV9
CASSGAVAGGQETQYF
TGTGCCAGCAGCGGAGCCGTAGCGGGGGGGCAGGAGACCCAGTACTTC
>14|once|.|TRBJ2-2|TRBV7-2
CASSFDTNTGELFF
TGTGCCAGCAGCTTTGACACGAACACCGGGGAGCTGTTTTTT
>16|.|.|TRBJ1-5|TRBV5-6
CASSSLDSKLNQPQHF
TGTGCCAGCAGCTCATTGGACAGTAAACTAAATCAGCCCCAGCATTTT
>13|.|.|TRBJ2-7|TRBV6-6
CASSSSETYEQYF
TGTGCCAGCAGCTCTAGCGAAACCTACGAGCAGTACTTC
>16|.|TRBD2|TRBJ2-7|TRBV4-1
CASSPYRTSGSDEQYF
TGCGCCAGCAGCCCCTACCGGACTAGCGGGAGTGACGAGCAGTACTTC
>13|.|.|TRBJ2-7|TRBV5-1
CASSPETGREQYF
TGCGCCAGCAGCCCCGAGACAGGAAGGGAGCAGTACTTC
>13|.|.|TRBJ1-4|TRBV29-1
CSVGHSDNEKLFF
TGCAGCGTTGGACACTCAGACAACGAAAAACTGTTTTTT
>15|once|TRBD1|TRBJ2-1|TRBV5-4
CASSGGQANYNEQFF
TGTGCCAGCAGCGGGGGACAGGCCAACTACAATGAGCAGTTCTTC
>14|once|TRBD1|TRBJ1-1|TRBV2
CASSAQGGNTEAFF
TGTGCCAGCAGTGCACAGGGGGGGAACACTGAAGCTTTCTTT
>16|.|.|TRBJ2-2|TRBV21-1
CASSTQGRLNTGELFF
TGTGCCAGCAGCACCCAGGGTCGCCTGAACACCGGGGAGCTGTTTTTT
>20|few|TRBD1|TRBJ2-1|TRBV7-3
CASSLYPGQGSSRSYNEQFF
TGTGCCAGCAGCTTATACCCGGGACAGGGTAGCTCGCGCTCCTACAATGAGCAGTTCTTC
>12|.|.|TRBJ2-7|TRBV2
CASNTGWYEQYF
TGTGCCAGCAACACAGGGTGGTACGAGCAGTACTTC
>15|.|TRBD2|TRBJ2-7|TRBV5-1
CASSLGRGGSYEQYF
TGCGCCAGCAGCTTGGGGCGGGGGGGCTCCTACGAGCAGTACTTC
>14|once|TRBD1|TRBJ1-2|TRBV6-6
CATLDRTSVDGYTF
TGTGCCACCCTGGACAGGACCTCCGTCGATGGCTACACCTTC
>11|once|.|TRBJ2-1|TRBV2
CASVYYNEQFF
TGTGCCAGCGTTTATTACAATGAGCAGTTCTTC
>13|.|.|TRBJ2-1|TRBV29-1
CSVSGGSPLEQFF
TGCAGCGTTTCAGGGGGGTCACCGTTAGAGCAGTTCTTC
>17|.|TRBD2|TRBJ2-1|TRBV11-2
CASSPPGTSPSYNEQFF
TGTGCCAGCAGCCCCCCCGGGACTAGCCCCTCCTACAATGAGCAGTTCTTC
>16|.|.|TRBJ2-4|TRBV7-3
CASSFSAGTTKNIQYF
TGTGCCAGCAGCTTCTCAGCGGGGACAACCAAAAACATTCAGTACTTC
>18|.|.|TRBJ2-1|TRBV9
CASSAKGWGPTLGDEQFF
TGTGCCAGCAGCGCAAAAGGGTGGGGACCGACTTTAGGCGATGAGCAGTTCTTC
>15|.|.|TRBJ1-6|TRBV5-1
CASSLAGTTYSPLHF
TGCGCCAGCAGCTTGGCCGGGACAACCTATTCACCCCTCCACTTT
>17|.|TRBD1|TRBJ1-3|TRBV5-6
CASSWMARTGRGNTIYF
TGTGCCAGCAGTTGGATGGCCAGGACAGGGCGGGGAAACACCATATATTTT
>16|.|.|TRBJ2-2|TRBV7-2
CASSITFTWGGAELFF
TGTGCCAGCAGCATCACCTTTACGTGGGGGGGCGCTGAGCTGTTTTTT
>11|.|.|TRBJ2-7|TRBV18
CASSSSYEQYF
TGTGCCAGCTCATCTTCCTACGAGCAGTACTTC
>13|.|.|TRBJ1-2|TRBV7-8
CASSPGTQGGYTF
TGTGCCAGCAGCCCCGGAACCCAAGGGGGCTACACCTTC
>13|.|.|TRBJ2-7|TRBV6-6
CASSYSAPPEQYF
TGTGCCAGCAGTTACAGCGCCCCCCCCGAGCAGTACTTC
>17|.|TRBD1|TRBJ2-7|TRBV5-4
CVSSMAGGPRGSNEQYF
TGTGTCAGCAGCATGGCAGGGGGCCCGCGTGGTTCAAACGAGCAGTACTTC
>14|.|TRBD2|TRBJ2-7|TRBV18
CASSPSGSKYEQYF
TGTGCCAGCTCACCCAGCGGGAGTAAGTACGAGCAGTACTTC
>13|.|.|TRBJ1-2|TRBV10-3
CAISVKDNYGYTF
TGTGCCATCAGTGTGAAGGATAACTATGGCTACACCTTC
>13|.|.|TRBJ1-2|TRBV25-1
CASSEPLATGHTF
TGTGCCAGCAGTGAACCCCTCGCAACTGGCCACACCTTC
>13|.|.|TRBJ2-1|TRBV7-3
CASSSAGDNEQFF
TGTGCCAGCAGCTCCGCCGGGGACAATGAGCAGTTCTTC
>14|.|.|TRBJ1-3|TRBV18
CASSEAGRGNTIYF
TGTGCCAGCTCTGAGGCGGGTCGTGGAAACACCATATATTTT
>15|.|.|TRBJ2-2|TRBV19
CASSPRGEGVGELFF
TGTGCCAGTAGTCCAAGGGGGGAAGGAGTCGGGGAGCTGTTTTTT
>11|.|.|TRBJ2-3|TRBV20-1
CSARYSDTQYF
TGCAGTGCTAGGTATTCCGATACGCAGTATTTT
>11|.|.|TRBJ1-5|TRBV6-6
CASRSNQPQHF
TGTGCCAGCCGTAGCAATCAGCCCCAGCATTTT
>16|.|TRBD1|TRBJ1-6|TRBV7-8
CASSPHRDRDNSPLHF
TGTGCCAGCAGCCCTCACCGGGACAGGGATAATTCACCCCTCCACTTT
>14|.|.|TRBJ1-5|TRBV28
CASSLWGRQGPQHF
TGTGCCAGCAGTTTATGGGGGCGCCAGGGGCCCCAGCATTTT
>13|.|TRBD1|TRBJ1-2|TRBV29-1
CSVGTGEHYGYTF
TGCAGCGTTGGTACAGGGGAGCACTATGGCTACACCTTC
>13|.|.|TRBJ1-6|TRBV5-1
CASSLSVNSPLHF
TGCGCCAGCAGCTTGAGTGTTAATTCACCCCTCCACTTT
>16|.|.|TRBJ2-5|TRBV6-5
CASSYSMVKGQETQYF
TGTGCCAGCAGTTACTCGATGGTTAAGGGCCAAGAGACCCAGTACTTC
>16|.|.|TRBJ1-1|TRBV19
CASSIPPGEGNTEAFF
TGTGCCAGTAGTATACCGCCGGGAGAAGGGAACACTGAAGCTTTCTTT
>15|.|TRBD2|TRBJ2-1|TRBV19
CASSTGTSAFNEQFF
TGTGCCAGTAGCACCGGGACTAGCGCCTTCAATGAGCAGTTCTTC
>16|.|TRBD2|TRBJ2-7|TRBV27
CASRPYPGLQTYEQYF
TGTGCCAGCAGGCCCTACCCGGGACTACAAACCTACGAGCAGTACTTC
>14|.|.|TRBJ1-2|TRBV5-4
CASSLTTGNYGYTF
TGTGCCAGCAGCTTAACAACAGGGAACTATGGCTACACCTTC
>13|.|TRBD1|TRBJ1-5|TRBV6-6
CASGDRVNQPQHF
TGTGCCAGCGGAGACAGGGTCAATCAGCCCCAGCATTTT